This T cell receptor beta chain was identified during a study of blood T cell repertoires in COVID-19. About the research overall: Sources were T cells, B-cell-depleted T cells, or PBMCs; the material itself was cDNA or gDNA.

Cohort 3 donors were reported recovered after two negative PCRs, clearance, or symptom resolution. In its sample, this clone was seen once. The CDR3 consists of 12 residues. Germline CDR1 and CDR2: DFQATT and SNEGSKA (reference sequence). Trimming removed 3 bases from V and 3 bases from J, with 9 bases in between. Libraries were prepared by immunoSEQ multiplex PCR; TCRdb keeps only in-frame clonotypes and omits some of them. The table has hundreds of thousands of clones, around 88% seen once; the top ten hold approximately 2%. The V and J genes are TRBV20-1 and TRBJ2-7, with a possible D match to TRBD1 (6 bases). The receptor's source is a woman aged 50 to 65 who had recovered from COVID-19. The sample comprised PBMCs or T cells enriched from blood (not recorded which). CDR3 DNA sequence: TGCAGTGCTAGTGAACAGGGCTACGAGCAGTACTTC. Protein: CSASEQGYEQYF.